This passage covers 7 T cell receptor beta chains from one sample sequenced in a study of CD8 T cells in ankylosing spondylitis. A single record per CDR3 protein comes from TCRdb applying MiXCR to the 5' RACE reads. Here the sample spans under 450,000 distinct CDR3 sequences, roughly 20% being singletons. The sample was blood, either unsorted or a sorted T cell fraction (not recorded which). The origin of the receptors is a male donor with ankylosing spondylitis or in good health (not recorded which).

The rearrangement links TRBV29-1 to TRBJ2-3, with 8 bases matching TRBD2. CDR3 length: 15 residues. Per germline, CDR1 SQVTM and CDR2 ANQGSEA. V dropped 3 bases and J dropped 2; count of bases not matched to a gene: 7. For the CDR3, the DNA is TGCAGCGTTGACGGAGCGGGGGCCCCCACAGATACGCAGTATTTT. Its translation is CSVDGAGAPTDTQYF.

This clonotype was detected a few times. V gene TRBV7-3 combines with J gene TRBJ2-1; D not resolved. Looked up from germline, CDR1 is SGHTA and CDR2 is FQGTGA. There are 15 residues in the CDR3. The V and J ends lost 5 bases and 0 bases respectively, with 11 bases between them. As DNA, the CDR3 is TGTGCCAGCAGCCCACAAAAGAGCTCCTACAATGAGCAGTTCTTC. Translation gives CASSPQKSSYNEQFF.

The chain combines TRBV29-1 with TRBJ2-3; 8 nucleotides align to TRBD1. The CDR3 loop spans 14 amino acids. Germline V gene lookup returns CDR1 SQVTM and CDR2 ANQGSEA. V trimming: 5 bases; J trimming: 6 bases; junction bases outside the gene matches: 10. CDR3 DNA: TGCAGCGTTTATCCGGGACAGGTTGCCGATACGCAGTATTTT. It specifies CSVYPGQVADTQYF.

The chain recombines TRBV20-1 with TRBJ2-5; perhaps D is TRBD1 or TRBD2 (5 bases each). CDR1 DFQATT and CDR2 SNEGSKA come from the germline V gene (reference sequence). The V end was cut by 0 bases, the J end by 5 bases, with 13 bases between. CDR3 size: 14 residues. The CDR3 loop is CSARDGVEGETQYF. The CDR3, as DNA: TGCAGTGCTAGAGATGGAGTAGAGGGGGAGACCCAGTACTTC.

Remarks on this clonotype: A much larger clone lies a single base off, so this may be a read error. This sequence joins TRBV12-3 or TRBV12-4 and TRBJ2-3, with 7 nucleotides matching TRBD2. V was clipped by 6 bases and J by 4 bases; unmatched bases: 16. The CDR3 covers 17 residues. DNA of the CDR3: TGTGCCAGCAGCAGACCCCCGGGACTATCGGATTCAGATACGCAGTATTTT. Translated, it gives CASSRPPGLSDSDTQYF.

The chain employs TRBV11-2 and TRBJ2-7, with a tentative D call TRBD1 (5 bases). The CDR3 length is 15 residues. Germline loops: CDR1 SGHAT, CDR2 FQNNGV. The V and J ends lost 0 bases and 3 bases respectively, with 12 bases between them. DNA of the CDR3: TGTGCCAGCAGCTTAGAGGGGCAGTTATACTACGAGCAGTACTTC. Amino acids: CASSLEGQLYYEQYF.

The rearrangement joins TRBV27 to TRBJ2-5; D unresolved. Trimming left V 5 bases short and J 2 bases short, with 15 bases between. Germline CDR1 MNHEY, CDR2 SMNVEV (reference sequence). The CDR3 totals 15 residues. The CDR3 sequence: CASSQPSTDQETQYF. CDR3 in DNA: TGTGCCAGCAGTCAGCCGTCGACCGATCAAGAGACCCAGTACTTC.